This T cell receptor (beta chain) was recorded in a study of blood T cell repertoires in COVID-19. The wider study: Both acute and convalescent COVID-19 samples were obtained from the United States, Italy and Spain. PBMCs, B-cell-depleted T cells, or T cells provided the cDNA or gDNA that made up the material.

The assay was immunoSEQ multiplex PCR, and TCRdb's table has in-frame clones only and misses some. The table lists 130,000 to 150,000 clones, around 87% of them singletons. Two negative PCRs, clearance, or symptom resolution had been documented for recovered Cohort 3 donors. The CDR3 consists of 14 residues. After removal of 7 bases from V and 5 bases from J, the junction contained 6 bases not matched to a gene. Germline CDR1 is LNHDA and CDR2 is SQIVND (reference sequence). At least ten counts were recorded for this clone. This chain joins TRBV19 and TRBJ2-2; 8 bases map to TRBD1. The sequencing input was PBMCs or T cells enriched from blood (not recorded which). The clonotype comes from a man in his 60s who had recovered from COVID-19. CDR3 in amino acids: CASTPTGDTGELFF. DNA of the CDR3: TGTGCCAGTACCCCGACAGGGGATACCGGGGAGCTGTTTTTT.